This section outlines one T cell receptor beta chain sequence together with its context. The data stem from a study of cytomegalovirus exposure and HLA in healthy donors. The wider study: The Caucasian-associated ancestry cluster held roughly 84% of 398 genotyped donors.

With 60 Vbeta and 13 Jbeta primers, the PCR was carried out. Assay: immunoSEQ multiplex PCR; the TCRdb copy retains only in-frame clones and omits some. This table has some 130,000 clones, around three quarters appearing once. Germline V gives CDR1 LGHNA, CDR2 YSLEER. This CDR3 is 15 amino acids long. V trimming: 7 bases; J trimming: 3 bases; junction bases outside the gene matches: 7. The chain joins TRBV4-3 to TRBJ2-2; TRBD2 matches 8 bases. The TCR was taken from a man between 25 and 39 years old in good health. The sequencing input was PBMCs. CDR3 in DNA: TGCGCCAGCACCCCTTGGCGGGAGGACACCGGGGAGCTGTTTTTT. It translates to CASTPWREDTGELFF.